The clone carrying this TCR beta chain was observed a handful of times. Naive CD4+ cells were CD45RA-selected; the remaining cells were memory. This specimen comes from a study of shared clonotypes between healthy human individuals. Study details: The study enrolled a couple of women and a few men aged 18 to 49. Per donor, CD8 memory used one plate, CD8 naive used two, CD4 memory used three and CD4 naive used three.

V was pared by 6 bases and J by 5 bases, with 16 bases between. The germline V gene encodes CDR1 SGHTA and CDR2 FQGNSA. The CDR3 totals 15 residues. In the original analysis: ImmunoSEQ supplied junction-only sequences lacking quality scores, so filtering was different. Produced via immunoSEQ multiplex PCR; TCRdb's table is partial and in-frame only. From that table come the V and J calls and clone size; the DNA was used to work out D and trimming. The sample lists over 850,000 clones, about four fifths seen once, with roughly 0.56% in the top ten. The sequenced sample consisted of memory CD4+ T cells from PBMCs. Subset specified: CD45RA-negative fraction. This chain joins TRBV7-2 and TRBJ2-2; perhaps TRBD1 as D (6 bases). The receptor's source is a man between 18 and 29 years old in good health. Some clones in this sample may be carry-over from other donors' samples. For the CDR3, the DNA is TGTGCCAGCAGAGACAGGCTCGGGATAACCGGGGAGCTGTTTTTT. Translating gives CASRDRLGITGELFF.